Following are 10 T cell receptor beta chains from one sample sequenced in a study of T cell responses to AZD1222 COVID-19 vaccine. The protocol was immunoSEQ multiplex PCR, while the TCRdb copy is restricted to in-frame clones and leaves out a portion. The sample lists some 130,000 clones; roughly nine tenths were seen once. The material sequenced was peripheral blood, taken on day 0 of AZD1222 vaccination. The receptors were sampled from an adult in good health.

CDR3 sequence: CATSRDIGLAGGHEQFF. The DNA for the CDR3 is TGTGCCACCAGCAGAGACATCGGACTAGCGGGGGGGCATGAGCAGTTCTTC. V is TRBV15 and J is TRBJ2-1; 15 bases agree with TRBD2. Germline CDR1 LNHNV, CDR2 YYDKDF (reference sequence). CDR3 length: 17 amino acids. The J segment lost 8 bases and the V segment lost 0 bases, leaving 5 bases of the junction unmatched.

This clone has just a few counts. The chain carries TRBV5-1 and TRBJ1-4; maybe TRBD1 (6 bases). With 0 bases removed from V and 2 bases from J, the gap between germline ends came to 14 bases. The CDR3 runs to 17 residues. Germline CDR1 and CDR2: SGHRS and YFSETQ. The CDR3, as DNA: TGCGCCAGCAGCTTGGCAGGGGCTAAAGGCACTAATGAAAAACTGTTTTTT. It translates to CASSLAGAKGTNEKLFF.

The chain employs TRBV29-1 and TRBJ1-1; 9 bases fit TRBD1. The CDR3 sequence is 14 residues long. Germline values: CDR1 SQVTM, CDR2 ANQGSEA. For the CDR3, the DNA is TGCAGTTTTCTGAGGGACAGGGCGAACACTGAAGCTTTCTTT. It encodes CSFLRDRANTEAFF.

The genes are TRBV5-4 and TRBJ1-6; 12 positions match TRBD1. This CDR3 comprises 18 residues. Trimming took 3 bases from V and 9 from J; bases not matched to a gene: 13. Germline CDR1 is SGHNT and CDR2 is YYREEE (reference sequence). CDR3: CASSSGQGAPLRGSPLHF. The DNA for the CDR3 is TGTGCCAGCAGCTCGGGACAGGGGGCCCCTTTACGGGGTTCACCCCTCCACTTT.

The gene calls are TRBV7-3 and TRBJ1-1, with D unclear. The V end was cut by 5 bases, the J end by 1 base, with 8 bases between. The length of the CDR3 is 13 residues. Germline assignment: CDR1 SGHTA and CDR2 FQGTGA. The CDR3 region is CASSLQRNTEAFF. In DNA form, the CDR3 reads TGTGCCAGCAGCCTACAGAGGAACACTGAAGCTTTCTTT.

The chain carries TRBV7-2 and TRBJ2-7; D ambiguous. The V gene's germline CDR1 is SGHTA and CDR2 FQGNSA. V lost 0 bases and J lost 5, with 5 bases in between. The CDR3 spans 12 residues. CDR3 loop: CASSLARNEQYF. In DNA, the CDR3 is TGTGCCAGCAGCTTAGCGCGCAACGAGCAGTACTTC.

With regard to this clone: Germline is not matched at one junction end, which may reflect a read error. The V and J genes are TRBV28 and TRBJ1-1; D gene uncertain. The CDR3 totals 11 residues. CDR1 and CDR2 from the germline V gene are MDHEN and SYDVKM. The chain's CDR3 is CASSLKTEAFF. CDR3 in DNA: TGTGCCAGCAGTCTGAAAACTGAAGCTTTCTTT.

The CDR3 bases are TGTGCCAGCTTAACAGTACTCAGCTCCTACAATGAGCAGTTCTTC. This encodes CASLTVLSSYNEQFF. V and J are TRBV6-5 and TRBJ2-1; D uncertain. The ends were cut back, 8 bases at V and 0 bases at J, with 14 bases in the middle. The CDR3 loop spans 15 amino acids. CDR1 and CDR2 (germline): MNHEY, SVGAGI.

This sequence joins TRBV19 and TRBJ2-2; 9 nucleotides match TRBD1. The germline gives CDR1 LNHDA, CDR2 SQIVND (reference sequence). The CDR3 extends over 18 amino acids. Trimming at V came to 0 bases and at J to 2 bases, leaving 7 bases not matched to a gene. CDR3 region: CASSIDKTGGPNTGELFF. The CDR3 nucleotides are TGTGCCAGTAGTATAGATAAAACAGGGGGCCCAAACACCGGGGAGCTGTTTTTT.

This clone has just a few counts. The chain couples TRBV5-4 to TRBJ2-7; D unclear. CDR3 length: 14 amino acids. V gave up 0 bases and J gave up 1 base, with 8 bases separating them. Germline CDR1 is SGHNT and CDR2 is YYREEE (reference sequence). CDR3: CASSLARNSYEQYF. The CDR3 region has the DNA TGTGCCAGCAGCTTGGCCCGGAATTCCTACGAGCAGTACTTC.